The 11 T cell receptor beta chains presented below share a single source sample, sequenced in a study of identical twins (TCRdb year 2016). The library was obtained by 5' RACE. TCRdb lists the instrument as Illumina HiSeq 2000. TCRdb passed the public sequencing reads through fastp at Q25 and MiXCR, retaining productive beta sequences. Rows are unified per CDR3 protein, each entry keeping the most common DNA and genes. The sample table holds about 300,000 distinct CDR3 sequences, of which 9% to 15% were seen once. The ten biggest clones cover just over 7% of the sample. These data are also associated with another study on yellow fever vaccine responses in identical twins.

The sequenced sample was CD8+ T cells sorted from blood. The receptor set was obtained from a woman under 30 in good health.

The rearrangement joins TRBV6-1 to TRBJ1-1; no firm D call. CDR3 length: 13 residues. Trimming cost V 8 bases and J 8 bases, with 18 bases left between them. Germline loops: CDR1 MNHNS, CDR2 SASEGT. The CDR3 loop is CASLLGPQLEAFF. DNA for the CDR3: TGTGCCAGCCTCCTCGGACCGCAATTAGAAGCTTTCTTT.

This chain joins TRBV4-1 and TRBJ1-2, with 11 bases that match TRBD1. Germline CDR1 MGHRA, CDR2 YSYEKL. This CDR3 comprises 16 residues. Trimming took 1 base from V and 4 from J; bases not matched to a gene: 5. CDR3 amino acids: CASSQVPGQGGYGYTF. The DNA of the CDR3 is TGCGCCAGCAGCCAAGTCCCGGGACAGGGGGGCTATGGCTACACCTTC.

This clonotype showed up just a few times. The chain combines TRBV3-1 with TRBJ2-3; TRBD2 matches 11 bases. J was trimmed by 5 bases and V by 4 bases; bases with no gene match: 8. The CDR3 runs 16 residues. The germline V gene encodes CDR1 LGHDT and CDR2 YNNKEL (reference sequence). CDR3 DNA sequence: TGTGCCAGCAGCCCCCATAGCGGGAGGGCCCAAGATACGCAGTATTTT. Residues: CASSPHSGRAQDTQYF.

This clonotype has a handful of counts. The rearrangement uses TRBV24-1 and TRBJ1-2, with D possibly being TRBD1 (6 bases). The CDR3 length is 13 residues. Trimming took 8 bases from V and 10 from J, leaving 19 bases between them. Germline V gene lookup returns CDR1 KGHDR and CDR2 SFDVKD. CDR3 nucleotide sequence: TGTGCCACCAAACAGGGACTGGGGGATGTCTACACCTTC. This translates into CATKQGLGDVYTF.

This clonotype was seen a few times. The chain is built from TRBV4-1 and TRBJ1-2; 9 nucleotides match TRBD1. V shed 0 bases and J 3 bases; nucleotides not matched to a gene: 5. Germline V lookup: CDR1 MGHRA, CDR2 YSYEKL. The CDR3 loop spans 16 amino acids. DNA for the CDR3: TGCGCCAGCAGCCAAGACACCGGGACAGGGTACTATGGCTACACCTTC. Encoded protein: CASSQDTGTGYYGYTF.

This clonotype came up many times. This chain joins TRBV7-8 and TRBJ2-1, with D hard to call. Germline V gives CDR1 SGHVS, CDR2 FQNEAQ. The length of the CDR3 is 12 residues. With 5 bases removed from V and 6 bases from J, the gap between germline ends came to 8 bases. CDR3 DNA sequence: TGTGCCAGCAGCCCCGGAGTCAATGAGCAGTTCTTC. Protein sequence: CASSPGVNEQFF.

The V gene is TRBV20-1, the J gene TRBJ2-3; 15 nucleotides line up with TRBD2. V dropped 6 bases and J dropped 8; count of bases not matched to a gene: 6. Germline V CDR1 and CDR2: DFQATT, SNEGSKA (reference sequence). CDR3 length: 14 residues. CDR3 protein: CSAGLAGGPVTQYF. For the CDR3, the DNA is TGCAGTGCCGGACTAGCGGGAGGGCCGGTTACGCAGTATTTT.

This clonotype was seen a handful of times. This chain joins TRBV9 and TRBJ2-7, with 9 bases that match TRBD2. Germline loops: CDR1 SGDLS, CDR2 YYNGEE. This CDR3 region has 18 residues. Unmatched junction bases numbered 17, after V lost 4 bases and J lost 3 bases. CDR3 protein: CASSPTGRPSGTNYEQYF. Written as DNA, the CDR3 is TGTGCCAGCAGCCCGACAGGGAGGCCTAGCGGGACGAACTACGAGCAGTACTTC.

The chain employs TRBV4-1 and TRBJ2-1; D is perhaps TRBD1 (5 bases). This CDR3 is 12 amino acids long. Germline V gene lookup returns CDR1 MGHRA and CDR2 YSYEKL. Between the trimmed V and J ends, which lost 2 bases and 8 bases, there was a span of 7 bases. CDR3 loop: CASSQQGYEQFF. In nucleotides, the CDR3 is TGCGCCAGCAGCCAACAGGGATATGAGCAGTTCTTC.

The table lists this clonotype with many counts. This sequence joins TRBV9 and TRBJ2-7; no reliable D call. V lost 4 bases, J lost 4 bases, and 12 bases lay in between. Per germline, CDR1 SGDLS and CDR2 YYNGEE. This CDR3 has 13 residues. The CDR3 spells CASSPSSSYEQYF. Written as DNA, the CDR3 is TGTGCCAGCAGCCCAAGCAGTAGTTACGAGCAGTACTTC.

This clonotype was seen a handful of times. This chain joins TRBV18 and TRBJ2-3, with D perhaps assigned TRBD1 or TRBD2 (5 bases each). Germline V gene lookup returns CDR1 KGHSH and CDR2 LQKENI. This CDR3 region has 18 residues. The V and J ends lost 0 bases and 2 bases respectively, with 18 bases between them. The DNA of the CDR3 is TGTGCCAGCTCACCACCGGAGAGGGGTCCGCCACACACAGATACGCAGTATTTT. Translated: CASSPPERGPPHTDTQYF. Full variable domain (remainder filled in from reference TRBV18 and TRBJ2-3): NAGVMQNPRHLVRRRGQEARLRCSPMKGHSHVYWYRQLPEEGLKFMVYLQKENIIDESGMPKERFSAEFPKEGPSILRIQQVVRGDSAAYFCASSPPERGPPHTDTQYFGPGTRLTVL.